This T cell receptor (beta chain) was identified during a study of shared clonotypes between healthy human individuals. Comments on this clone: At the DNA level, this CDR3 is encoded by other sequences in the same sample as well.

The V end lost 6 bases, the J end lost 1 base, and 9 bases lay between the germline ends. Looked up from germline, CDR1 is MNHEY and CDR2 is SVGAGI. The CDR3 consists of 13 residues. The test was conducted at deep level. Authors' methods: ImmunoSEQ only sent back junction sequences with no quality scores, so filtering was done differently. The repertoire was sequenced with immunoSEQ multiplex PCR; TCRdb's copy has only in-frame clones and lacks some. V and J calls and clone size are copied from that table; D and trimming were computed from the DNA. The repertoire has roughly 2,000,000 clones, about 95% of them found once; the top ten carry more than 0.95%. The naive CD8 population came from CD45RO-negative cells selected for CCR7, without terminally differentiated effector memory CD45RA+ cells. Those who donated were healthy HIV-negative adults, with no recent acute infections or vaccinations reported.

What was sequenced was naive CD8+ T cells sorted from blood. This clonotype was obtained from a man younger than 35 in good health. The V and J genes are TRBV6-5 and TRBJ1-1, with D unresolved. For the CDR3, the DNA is TGTGCCAGCAGCCTAACAGAGAACACTGAAGCTTTCTTT. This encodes CASSLTENTEAFF.